Described below is a single TCR beta chain sequence and its context. What it binds is unknown. The data belong to a study of cytomegalovirus exposure and HLA in healthy donors. General study findings and limits: Sequencing probably produced one cluster of sequence variants that were highly shared. The number of N-insertions in an Asian-associated ancestry cluster was reportedly below the 666-donor mean in a later analysis. An apparent linkage of common viral pathogens to several of the most significant clusters emerged in a later analysis. For most TCR beta V segments, an earlier analysis put the productive rate at about 90% or about 30% of the time.

Trimming removed 6 bases from V and 1 base from J, with 9 bases in between. This CDR3 is 13 amino acids long. Germline V CDR1 and CDR2: SNHLY, FYNNEI. PCR primers comprised 60 Vbeta and 13 Jbeta primers. Assay: immunoSEQ multiplex PCR; the TCRdb copy retains only in-frame clones and omits some. There are about 220,000 clones in the sample; over 75% occur only once, and 1.5% to 2% lies in the top ten. The source material was PBMCs. This chain joins TRBV2 and TRBJ1-2, with D possibly matching TRBD1 (5 bases). The receptor's source is a male donor in good health and CMV-seronegative. This CDR3 is CASRFDSNYGYTF. CDR3 coding DNA: TGTGCCAGCAGGTTCGACAGTAACTATGGCTACACCTTC.